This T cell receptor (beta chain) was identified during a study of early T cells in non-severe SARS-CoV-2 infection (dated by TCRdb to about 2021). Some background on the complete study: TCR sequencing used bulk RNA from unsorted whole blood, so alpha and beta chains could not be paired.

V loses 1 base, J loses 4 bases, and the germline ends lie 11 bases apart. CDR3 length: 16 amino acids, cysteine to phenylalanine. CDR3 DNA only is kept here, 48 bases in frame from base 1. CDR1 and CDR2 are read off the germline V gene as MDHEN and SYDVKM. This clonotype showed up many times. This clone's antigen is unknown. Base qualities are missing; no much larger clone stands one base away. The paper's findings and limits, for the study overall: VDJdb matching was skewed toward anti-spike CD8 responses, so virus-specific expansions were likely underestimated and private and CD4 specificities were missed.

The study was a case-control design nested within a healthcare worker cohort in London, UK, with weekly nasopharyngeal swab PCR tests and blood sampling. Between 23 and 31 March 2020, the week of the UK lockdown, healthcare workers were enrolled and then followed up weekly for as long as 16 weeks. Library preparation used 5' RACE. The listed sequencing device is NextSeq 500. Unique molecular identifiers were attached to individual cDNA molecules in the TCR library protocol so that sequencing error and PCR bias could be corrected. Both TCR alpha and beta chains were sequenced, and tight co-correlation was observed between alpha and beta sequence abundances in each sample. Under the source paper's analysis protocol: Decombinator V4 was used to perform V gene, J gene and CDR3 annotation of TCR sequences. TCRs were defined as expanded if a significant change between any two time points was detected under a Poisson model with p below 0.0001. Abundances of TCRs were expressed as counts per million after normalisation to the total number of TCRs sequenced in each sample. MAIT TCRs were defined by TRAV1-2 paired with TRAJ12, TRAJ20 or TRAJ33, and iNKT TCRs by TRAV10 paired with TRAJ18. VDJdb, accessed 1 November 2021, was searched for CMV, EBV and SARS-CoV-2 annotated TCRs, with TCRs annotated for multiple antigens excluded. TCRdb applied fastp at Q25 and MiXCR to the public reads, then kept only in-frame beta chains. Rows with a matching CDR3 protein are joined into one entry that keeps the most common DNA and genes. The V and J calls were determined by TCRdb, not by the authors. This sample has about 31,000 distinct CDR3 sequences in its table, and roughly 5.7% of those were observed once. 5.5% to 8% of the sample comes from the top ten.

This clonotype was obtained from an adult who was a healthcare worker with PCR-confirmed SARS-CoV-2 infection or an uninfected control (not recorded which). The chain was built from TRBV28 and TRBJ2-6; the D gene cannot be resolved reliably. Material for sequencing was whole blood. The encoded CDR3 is CASSLSRSPGANVLTF. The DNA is TGTGCCAGCAGTTTATCGAGGTCCCCGGGGGCCAACGTCCTGACTTTC.